This TCR beta chain was profiled in a study of blood T cell repertoires in COVID-19. In the original workflow: The assay estimated nucleated cells by amplifying reference gene primers. Produced via immunoSEQ multiplex PCR; TCRdb's table is partial and in-frame only. V and J calls and clone size are given by that table; D and trimming were obtained from the DNA. The sample contains around 40,000 clones, 79% of which appear only once. This CDR3 contains 16 residues. In germline, CDR1 is KGHSH, CDR2 LQKENI. V trimming: 2 bases; J trimming: 0 bases; junction bases outside the gene matches: 5. The clonotype comes from a man between 65 and 80 years old with acute or convalescent COVID-19. The sample comprised peripheral blood. This chain connects TRBV18 to TRBJ2-5; TRBD1 matches 8 bases. CDR3 bases: TGTGCCAGCTCACCAGTCGGGGACAGGTACCAAGAGACCCAGTACTTC. Protein sequence: CASSPVGDRYQETQYF.